These 14 T cell receptor beta chains share one sample of origin, sequenced in a study of molecular identifiers for immune sequencing clone quantification. MiXCR was run by TCRdb on the PCR reads, yielding one entry per CDR3 protein. The repertoire includes a few hundred thousand distinct CDR3 sequences, roughly 23% of them detected once, and around 0.86% sits in the top ten. The sequencing input was naive CD8+ T cells from blood, with Jurkat cell RNA spiked in. Subset described: FACS-sorted CD8+CD4-CCR7+CD45RA+ naive T cells. The receptor source for this set is a human donor in good health. Some libraries in this study had Jurkat cell RNA spiked in.

For this clonotype: Given a much more abundant clone one base away, this may be a read error. The V call is TRBV6-1, the J call TRBJ2-7; D uncertain. The CDR3 totals 12 residues. The V end lost 2 bases, the J end lost 5 bases, and 7 bases lay between the germline ends. In germline, CDR1 is MNHNS, CDR2 SASEGT. CDR3 in amino acids: CASSESSDEQYF. The CDR3 DNA sequence: TGTGCCAGCAGTGAATCGTCGGACGAGCAGTACTTC.

The table lists this clonotype with many counts. The genes are TRBV12-3 or TRBV12-4 and TRBJ2-5; 12 positions match TRBD2. This CDR3 is 16 amino acids long. The junction had 13 bases not matched to a gene; V was cut back by 7 bases and J by 7 bases. CDR3 loop: CASTGGLAGLLATQYF. The DNA of the CDR3 is TGTGCCAGCACCGGAGGACTAGCGGGGCTCCTGGCGACCCAGTACTTC.

This clonotype has ten or more counts. The chain is built from TRBV7-2 and TRBJ2-5, with 7 bases aligning to TRBD1. CDR3 length: 16 amino acids. The V segment lost 0 bases and the J segment 1 base; nucleotides outside the gene matches: 5. Germline V lookup: CDR1 SGHTA, CDR2 FQGNSA. The DNA for the CDR3 is TGTGCCAGCAGCTTAGCTCCCACAGGGGCCCAAGAGACCCAGTACTTC. Its translation: CASSLAPTGAQETQYF.

This clonotype has at least ten counts. This rearrangement joins TRBV7-6 to TRBJ1-1, with 7 bases lining up with TRBD1. Germline V CDR1 and CDR2: SGHVS, FNYEAQ. This CDR3 spans 15 amino acids. The J segment lost 4 bases and the V segment lost 6 bases, leaving 11 bases of the junction unmatched. Here the CDR3 reads CASRQIDRAGTEAFF. For the CDR3, the DNA is TGTGCCAGCAGACAGATAGACAGGGCAGGCACTGAAGCTTTCTTT.

In regard to this clonotype: A much larger clone lies a single base off, so this may be a read error. The rearrangement uses TRBV20-1 and TRBJ2-7, with 7 nucleotides matching TRBD1. Germline CDR1 reads DFQATT; CDR2 reads SNEGSKA (reference sequence). This CDR3 has 16 residues. The DNA of the CDR3 is TGCAGTGCTCGCGATCAGATAGGACAGGCCGCCTACGGGCAGTACTTC. This encodes CSARDQIGQAAYGQYF.

The chain has TRBV6-5 and TRBJ2-1, with 7 positions matching TRBD2. Germline V lookup: CDR1 MNHEY, CDR2 SVGAGI. V was pared by 0 bases and J by 7 bases, with 6 bases of the junction left unmatched. The length of the CDR3 is 15 residues. The CDR3 DNA reads as TGTGCCAGCAGTTACTCGACCACAGCGGGGAATGAGCAGTTCTTC. This encodes CASSYSTTAGNEQFF.

In its sample, this clonotype was seen a few times. V is TRBV27 and J is TRBJ2-7; 11 bases line up with TRBD2. The germline V gene encodes CDR1 MNHEY and CDR2 SMNVEV (reference sequence). V shed 5 bases and J 5 bases; nucleotides not matched to a gene: 11. The CDR3 runs 16 residues. The chain's CDR3 is CASSVRSGGAWDEQYF. For the CDR3, the DNA is TGTGCCAGCAGTGTCCGTAGCGGGGGGGCATGGGACGAGCAGTACTTC.

Concerning this clonotype: A much larger clone differs by one base, so this may be a read error. The genes are TRBV5-1 and TRBJ1-4; 8 positions agree with TRBD1. Per the germline V gene, CDR1 is SGHRS and CDR2 is YFSETQ. CDR3 length: 15 amino acids. The DNA for the CDR3 is TGCGTCAGCAGCGGAGGGACAGGACCCAATGAAAAACTGTTTTTT. It encodes CVSSGGTGPNEKLFF.

This clonotype was observed at least ten times. This chain links TRBV12-3 or TRBV12-4 with TRBJ2-5; TRBD1 matches 11 bases. Trimming removed 6 bases from V and 5 bases from J; junction bases left unmatched: 14. This CDR3 is built from 17 residues. CDR3 protein: CASSFTLRTGGLETQYF. DNA of the CDR3: TGTGCCAGCAGCTTTACCCTCCGGACAGGGGGCTTGGAGACCCAGTACTTC.

This clonotype was seen many times. The chain has TRBV4-3 and TRBJ2-6; unclear D gene. Germline assignment: CDR1 LGHNA and CDR2 YSLEER. Trimming took 6 bases from V and 0 from J, leaving 6 bases between them. CDR3 size: 14 residues. DNA of the CDR3: TGCGCCAGCAGTGCCCGCTCTGGGGCCAACGTCCTGACTTTC. Translation gives CASSARSGANVLTF.

This clonotype has a count of ten or more. Here the CDR3 reads CASSDRDRGNYEQYF. The CDR3 bases are TGTGCCAGCAGTGACCGGGACAGGGGCAACTACGAGCAGTACTTC. The rearrangement joins TRBV6-5 to TRBJ2-7; 10 bases are shared with TRBD1. J was trimmed by 3 bases and V by 5 bases; bases with no gene match: 7. The CDR3 totals 15 residues. Germline V lookup: CDR1 MNHEY, CDR2 SVGAGI.

Worth noting for this clonotype: A much larger clone lies one base from this, so it may be a read error. V and J are TRBV7-2 and TRBJ2-6, with TRBD2 as a possible D gene (5 bases). The V gene's germline CDR1 is SGHTA and CDR2 FQGNSA. The V and J ends lost 5 bases and 2 bases respectively, with 16 bases between them. The CDR3 extends over 17 amino acids. Written as DNA, the CDR3 is TGTGCCAGCAGCCTTCCAGCGGTACGGCCTGGGGCCAACGTCCTGACTTTC. Protein: CASSLPAVRPGANVLTF.

The sample holds a few counts of this clonotype. This clone may be a read error of a much larger clone one base away. This sequence joins TRBV4-3 and TRBJ2-3, with D tentatively TRBD2 (6 bases). The CDR3 is 16 amino acids. Germline V gene sequence: CDR1 LGHNA, CDR2 YSLEER. The CDR3 is CASSRDGRGSTDAQYF. CDR3 DNA sequence: TGCGCCAGCAGCCGCGACGGGCGGGGCAGCACAGATGCGCAGTATTTT.

This clonotype was seen just once. It may be a read error: a sequence one base away is much more abundant. This chain uses TRBV12-3 or TRBV12-4 with TRBJ2-4; D unclear. V was trimmed by 3 bases and J by 5 bases, leaving 14 bases between them. This CDR3 spans 15 amino acids. DNA for the CDR3: TGTGCCAGCAGTTTGTTGGGTCCGGGCGAAAACATTCAGTACTTC. This codes for CASSLLGPGENIQYF.